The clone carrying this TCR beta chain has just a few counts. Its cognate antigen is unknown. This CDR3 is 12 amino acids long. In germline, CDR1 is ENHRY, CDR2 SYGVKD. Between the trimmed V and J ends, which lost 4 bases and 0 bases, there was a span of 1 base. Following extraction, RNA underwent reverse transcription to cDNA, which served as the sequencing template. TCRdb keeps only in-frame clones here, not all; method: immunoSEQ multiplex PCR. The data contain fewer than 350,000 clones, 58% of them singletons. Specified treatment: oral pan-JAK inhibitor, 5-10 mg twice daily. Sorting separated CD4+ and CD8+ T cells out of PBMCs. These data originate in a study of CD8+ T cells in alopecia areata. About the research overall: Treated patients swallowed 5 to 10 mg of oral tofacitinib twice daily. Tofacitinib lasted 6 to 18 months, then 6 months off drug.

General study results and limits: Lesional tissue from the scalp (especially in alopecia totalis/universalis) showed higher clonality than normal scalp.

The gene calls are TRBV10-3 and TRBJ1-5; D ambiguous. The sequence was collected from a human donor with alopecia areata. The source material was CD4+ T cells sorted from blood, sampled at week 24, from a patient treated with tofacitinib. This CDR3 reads CAISASNQPQHF. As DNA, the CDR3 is TGTGCCATCAGTGCTAGCAATCAGCCCCAGCATTTT.